One and the same sample provided the 32 T cell receptor beta chains below, sequenced in a study of blood T cells in healthy people across ages. A second PCR of roughly 7 to 11 cycles used a sample-barcoded 5' primer and a J-beta primer mix. Via MiXCR, TCRdb re-called the 5' RACE reads, giving one row per CDR3 protein. The sample shows 750,000 or so distinct CDR3 sequences, just under 25% of them seen only once. The same specimen was also included in a second study, on T cells of mothers and their children.

Sequenced material: blood. The source is a boy between 10 and 17 years old in good health.

This clonotype turned up a few times. This rearrangement joins TRBV29-1 to TRBJ2-1, with 7 bases aligning to TRBD1. Germline values: CDR1 SQVTM, CDR2 ANQGSEA. The J segment lost 3 bases and the V segment lost 6 bases, leaving 5 bases of the junction unmatched. This CDR3 spans 13 amino acids. CDR3 residues: CSVRQGNYNEQFF. The DNA for the CDR3 is TGCAGCGTGAGACAGGGTAACTACAATGAGCAGTTCTTC.

The chain couples TRBV5-1 to TRBJ2-7, with TRBD1 matching 7 bases. Germline V lookup: CDR1 SGHRS, CDR2 YFSETQ. This CDR3 is built from 15 residues. Trimming at V came to 4 bases and at J to 0 bases, leaving 7 bases not matched to a gene. The CDR3, as DNA: TGCGCCAGCAGCCTAGGTTGGGACAGCTCCTACGAGCAGTACTTC. Protein: CASSLGWDSSYEQYF.

The CDR3: CSVLPGRMYQETQYF. The CDR3 DNA is TGCAGCGTCCTTCCGGGGCGGATGTACCAAGAGACCCAGTACTTC. The gene calls are TRBV29-1 and TRBJ2-5; D is tentatively TRBD1 or TRBD2 (5 bases each). The germline V gene has CDR1 SQVTM and CDR2 ANQGSEA. Trimming stripped 6 bases from V and 0 bases from J, with 17 bases between. The CDR3 contains 15 residues.

V and J are TRBV5-6 and TRBJ1-2, with TRBD1 identical over 7 bases. CDR1 SGHDT and CDR2 YYEEEE come from the germline V gene. The CDR3 contains 15 residues. With 5 bases clipped from V and 4 bases from J, the junction kept 11 bases outside the gene matches. CDR3: CASRVTPTGVYGYTF. In DNA, the CDR3 is TGTGCCAGCAGGGTGACTCCCACAGGGGTCTATGGCTACACCTTC.

V and J are TRBV7-2 and TRBJ2-5; perhaps D is TRBD1 or TRBD2 (5 bases each). The CDR3 extends over 14 amino acids. The V end lost 5 bases, the J end lost 2 bases, and 12 bases lay between the germline ends. Germline CDR1 and CDR2: SGHTA and FQGNSA. CDR3 bases: TGTGCCAGCAGCCCGGGACGGGTACAAGAGACCCAGTACTTC. It yields the protein CASSPGRVQETQYF.

The chain recombines TRBV29-1 with TRBJ2-5, with D hard to call. The ends were cut back, 6 bases at V and 5 bases at J, with 19 bases in the middle. Germline V CDR1 and CDR2: SQVTM, ANQGSEA. The CDR3 sequence is 14 residues long. CDR3 nucleotide sequence: TGCAGCGTGGCCGGAAGGCTTAGCAGTGAGACCCAGTACTTC. Protein sequence: CSVAGRLSSETQYF. The full variable domain, rest sourced from reference TRBV29-1 and TRBJ2-5, is SAVISQKPSRDICQRGTSLTIQCQVDSQVTMMFWYRQQPGQSLTLIATANQGSEATYESGFVIDKFPISRPNLTFSTLTVSNMSPEDSSIYLCSVAGRLSSETQYFGPGTRLLVL.

This clonotype was counted a few times. The CDR3 loop is CATSDFRPTGELFF. DNA for the CDR3: TGTGCCACCAGTGATTTTAGACCCACCGGGGAGCTGTTTTTT. The chain carries TRBV24-1 and TRBJ2-2; D gene uncertain. The germline gives CDR1 KGHDR, CDR2 SFDVKD. This CDR3 contains 14 residues. Trimming took 1 base from V and 4 from J, leaving 6 bases between them.

This clonotype occurred a few times. V usage is TRBV11-2 and J usage is TRBJ2-1; D is uncertain. There are 15 residues in the CDR3. Germline V lookup: CDR1 SGHAT, CDR2 FQNNGV. V was cut by 3 bases and J by 2 bases, with 11 bases left in between. This chain's CDR3 is CASSFGSGTYNEQFF. The CDR3, as DNA: TGTGCCAGCAGCTTCGGGTCAGGAACCTACAATGAGCAGTTCTTC.

This clonotype was detected a few times. The chain is built from TRBV20-1 and TRBJ2-7; 12 bases are shared with TRBD2. V gave up 0 bases and J gave up 2 bases; unmatched junction bases: 8. The CDR3 covers 17 residues. Germline V lookup: CDR1 DFQATT, CDR2 SNEGSKA (reference sequence). The CDR3, as DNA: TGCAGTGCTAGAGACCCGACTAGCGGGAGCGGGCCCTACGAGCAGTACTTC. Translating gives CSARDPTSGSGPYEQYF.

The chain has TRBV7-9 and TRBJ2-3; 7 nucleotides match TRBD2. The V gene end was trimmed by 6 bases and the J gene end by 2 bases; junction bases not matched to a gene: 8. Germline CDR1 and CDR2: SEHNR and FQNEAQ (reference sequence). The CDR3 is made up of 15 amino acids. The CDR3 reads CASSATGGLTDTQYF. The CDR3 DNA follows: TGTGCCAGCAGTGCAACGGGGGGTCTCACAGATACGCAGTATTTT. Full variable domain (outside the CDR3, taken from reference TRBV7-9 and TRBJ2-3): DTGVSQNPRHKITKRGQNVTFRCDPISEHNRLYWYRQTLGQGPEFLTYFQNEAQLEKSRLLSDRFSAERPKGSFSTLEIQRTEQGDSAMYLCASSATGGLTDTQYFGPGTRLTVL.

The chain links TRBV7-6 to TRBJ2-7, with 9 bases fitting TRBD1. After removal of 8 bases from V and 6 bases from J, the junction contained 14 bases not matched to a gene. Germline CDR1 and CDR2: SGHVS and FNYEAQ. The CDR3 is 15 residues long. CDR3 amino acids: CASGIPGQGTSEQYF. The CDR3 DNA reads as TGTGCCAGCGGCATCCCGGGACAGGGAACCAGCGAGCAGTACTTC.

The chain recombines TRBV29-1 with TRBJ2-7; weak D call: TRBD1 (6 bases). The J call may not be correct, given that the DNA end is closer to TRBJ2-1. Germline lookup yields CDR1 SQVTM and CDR2 ANQGSEA. The CDR3 has 13 amino acids. The CDR3 protein is CSFRTDAWDEQFF. The CDR3 nucleotides read TGCAGCTTTAGGACAGACGCTTGGGATGAGCAGTTCTTC.

This clonotype was counted a few times. The chain carries TRBV24-1 and TRBJ2-5; 9 bases agree with TRBD2. The J call could be wrong; TRBJ2-7 is a better fit for the DNA end. The CDR3 length is 17 residues. Germline V lookup: CDR1 KGHDR, CDR2 SFDVKD. CDR3 region: CATSDVAPSGEPYEQYF. DNA for the CDR3: TGTGCCACCAGTGATGTCGCACCTAGCGGGGAGCCCTACGAGCAGTACTTC.

There are a few counts of this clonotype. The gene calls are TRBV6-2 or TRBV6-3 and TRBJ2-7, with 14 bases identical to TRBD2. Matching the DNA end better, TRBJ2-1 makes the J call doubtful. CDR3 length: 17 residues. Germline CDR1 reads MNHEY; CDR2 reads SVGEGT. This CDR3 is CASTDTGTSGGYNEQFF. The CDR3 nucleotides are TGTGCCAGCACCGATACCGGGACTAGCGGGGGCTACAATGAGCAGTTCTTC.

This clonotype was seen at least ten times. The chain recombines TRBV12-3 or TRBV12-4 with TRBJ2-5; TRBD2 aligns across 8 bases. There are 15 residues in the CDR3. The V and J ends lost 6 bases and 5 bases, in that order; junction bases with no gene match: 11. The CDR3 DNA follows: TGTGCCAGCAGCAATGGCGGGGGGCTGTGGGAGACCCAGTACTTC. Protein sequence: CASSNGGGLWETQYF.

In this sample, this clonotype turned up a few times. V and J are TRBV27 and TRBJ2-1, with TRBD2 matching 8 bases. The length of the CDR3 is 15 residues. V lost 2 bases to trimming and J lost 2 bases; unmatched junction nucleotides: 2. The germline V gene encodes CDR1 MNHEY and CDR2 SMNVEV (reference sequence). CDR3 DNA: TGTGCCAGCAGTTTAGACGGGGGGGCCTACAATGAGCAGTTCTTC. It translates to CASSLDGGAYNEQFF.

This clonotype was seen a handful of times. This chain connects TRBV10-3 to TRBJ2-1; TRBD2 matches 11 bases. Germline V CDR1 and CDR2: ENHRY, SYGVKD. V trimming: 7 bases; J trimming: 5 bases; junction bases outside the gene matches: 7. The length of the CDR3 is 15 residues. The CDR3 coding sequence is TGTGCCATCACCGATGGGACTAGCGGAAACAATGAGCAGTTCTTC. Translation: CAITDGTSGNNEQFF.

This clonotype turned up a few times. The chain combines TRBV6-2 or TRBV6-3 with TRBJ2-1; tentative D call: TRBD2 (6 bases). V dropped 7 bases and J dropped 8 bases, with 15 bases sitting between them. Germline V CDR1 and CDR2: MNHEY, SVGEGT. The CDR3 runs to 13 residues. CDR3 sequence reads: CASIRKLAHEQFF. CDR3 coding DNA: TGTGCCAGCATCCGGAAACTAGCCCATGAGCAGTTCTTC.

The rearrangement joins TRBV4-3 to TRBJ2-3; unclear D gene. Trimming took 1 base from V and 6 from J, leaving 14 bases between them. CDR1 is LGHNA and CDR2 is YSLEER in the germline V gene. This CDR3 comprises 15 residues. The chain's CDR3 is CASSQGMILGDTQYF. The DNA for the CDR3 is TGCGCCAGCAGCCAAGGGATGATCTTAGGGGATACGCAGTATTTT.

The rearrangement joins TRBV5-1 to TRBJ2-6; 8 nucleotides line up with TRBD1. Germline lookup yields CDR1 SGHRS and CDR2 YFSETQ. V lost 4 bases to trimming and J lost 2 bases; unmatched junction nucleotides: 8. This CDR3 has 17 residues. Written as DNA, the CDR3 is TGCGCCAGCAGCCCTTTGGGACAGGCGACTGGGGCCAACGTCCTGACTTTC. This encodes CASSPLGQATGANVLTF.

The rearrangement links TRBV6-1 to TRBJ2-2; D is unresolved. V dropped 3 bases and J dropped 10 bases, with 18 bases sitting between them. The CDR3 contains 15 residues. CDR1 and CDR2 from the germline V gene are MNHNS and SASEGT. The CDR3: CASSDPGLPGAELFF. The CDR3 DNA is TGTGCCAGCAGTGATCCGGGCCTCCCAGGAGCGGAGCTGTTTTTT.

This rearrangement joins TRBV28 to TRBJ2-1, with 9 nucleotides matching TRBD1. The DNA end is more similar to TRBJ2-7, so the J call may be wrong. Germline loops: CDR1 MDHEN, CDR2 SYDVKM. There are 15 residues in the CDR3. CDR3: CASSRNRGRTDEQYF. Written as DNA, the CDR3 is TGTGCCAGCAGCCGGAACAGGGGGCGCACGGACGAGCAGTACTTC.

The V and J genes are TRBV28 and TRBJ2-7; possibly TRBD2 for D (5 bases). V lost 2 bases and J 0 bases, leaving 14 bases between the germline ends. Germline values: CDR1 MDHEN, CDR2 SYDVKM. This CDR3 is built from 16 residues. This CDR3 is CASSLLDSASSYEQYF. CDR3 nucleotides: TGTGCCAGCAGTTTACTGGATAGCGCGTCCTCCTACGAGCAGTACTTC.

For the CDR3, the DNA is TGCGCCAGCAGCGCTAGCGGATACTCCTACGAGCAGTACTTC. It encodes CASSASGYSYEQYF. The chain carries TRBV5-1 and TRBJ2-7; 7 bases fit TRBD2. The length of the CDR3 is 14 residues. Germline V CDR1 and CDR2: SGHRS, YFSETQ. The V gene end was trimmed by 4 bases and the J gene end by 0 bases; junction bases not matched to a gene: 4.

The chain employs TRBV6-5 and TRBJ2-7; the match to TRBD2 covers 8 bases. The CDR3 runs to 13 residues. Germline V lookup: CDR1 MNHEY, CDR2 SVGAGI. Germline trimming cut 2 bases from V and 5 bases from J; bases unmatched to any gene: 2. The CDR3 loop reads CASSYVGGDEQYF. The DNA of the CDR3 is TGTGCCAGCAGTTACGTCGGGGGGGACGAGCAGTACTTC.

The CDR3 DNA is TGCGCCAGCAGCTTGTCAAGGGGCGTGGGTGAGCAGTTCTTC. This encodes CASSLSRGVGEQFF. The rearrangement links TRBV5-1 to TRBJ2-1; D may be TRBD1 (5 bases). The CDR3 has 14 residues. Germline lookup yields CDR1 SGHRS and CDR2 YFSETQ. V lost 1 base to trimming and J lost 9 bases, with 14 bases between them.

The V and J genes are TRBV28 and TRBJ2-1; 9 nucleotides line up with TRBD1. The CDR3 length is 15 residues. The junction had 11 bases not matched to a gene; V was cut back by 7 bases and J by 7 bases. The germline gives CDR1 MDHEN, CDR2 SYDVKM. The CDR3 region is CASNRPGQGLNEQFF. CDR3 coding DNA: TGTGCCAGCAACCGCCCGGGACAGGGTTTGAATGAGCAGTTCTTC.

This clonotype was seen only a few times. The genes are TRBV6-5 and TRBJ2-1; TRBD1 matches 9 bases. The J call may be faulty, since TRBJ2-5 better matches the DNA end. The CDR3 is 16 residues long. Germline lookup yields CDR1 MNHEY and CDR2 SVGAGI. The CDR3 region is CASSTPRQGGRETQYF. The CDR3 DNA is TGTGCCAGCAGTACTCCGCGACAGGGGGGGAGAGAGACCCAGTACTTC.

The chain carries TRBV3-1 and TRBJ2-3; D not resolved. Germline CDR1 LGHDT, CDR2 YNNKEL (reference sequence). V was cut by 0 bases and J by 2 bases, with 15 bases left in between. There are 17 residues in the CDR3. The CDR3 bases are TGTGCCAGCAGCCAAGATTTCGGGTTGGGGAACACAGATACGCAGTATTTT. It yields the protein CASSQDFGLGNTDTQYF.

This clonotype has only a few counts. V and J are TRBV19 and TRBJ2-5, with D possibly matching TRBD2 (6 bases). Between the trimmed V and J ends, which lost 5 bases and 12 bases, there was a span of 16 bases. CDR1 is LNHDA, CDR2 SQIVND, per germline (reference sequence). The CDR3 runs to 12 residues. CDR3 in DNA: TGTGCCAGTAGTGGGCCCCGGGGGAGCAAGTACTTC. This translates into CASSGPRGSKYF.

This chain uses TRBV11-2 with TRBJ2-5; 8 nucleotides line up with TRBD2. The CDR3 runs 16 residues. Germline V gene sequence: CDR1 SGHAT, CDR2 FQNNGV. The V and J ends lost 4 bases and 5 bases, in that order; junction bases with no gene match: 12. This CDR3 is CASSSVAGPVRETQYF. CDR3 sequence (DNA): TGTGCCAGCAGCTCCGTAGCGGGGCCTGTTAGGGAGACCCAGTACTTC.

This sequence joins TRBV11-2 and TRBJ2-5, with TRBD2 matching over 9 bases. In germline, CDR1 is SGHAT, CDR2 FQNNGV. Germline trimming cut 5 bases from V and 5 bases from J; bases unmatched to any gene: 24. There are 20 residues in the CDR3. Written as DNA, the CDR3 is TGTGCCAGCAGCCCCGTCCAAATAGCGGGAGTATCTTTCGTTTGGGAGACCCAGTACTTC. Its protein is CASSPVQIAGVSFVWETQYF.